This T cell receptor beta chain was recovered during a study of vaccination and CD4 T cells after COVID-19 (dated by TCRdb to about 2022). With respect to the entire study: Convalescent patients had a positive SARS-CoV-2 result on nasal swab PCR, and of these patients, under ten had mild disease and one had severe disease. The convalescent cohort comprised six males and four females, including two Hispanic individuals, seven Caucasians, two Asians and one multiracial person. Participants got two doses of the Pfizer-BioNTech BNT162b2 vaccine (n=8) or two doses of the Moderna mRNA-1273 vaccine (n=2). Post-COVID blood samples were collected from convalescent patients a median of about 92 days after diagnosis, with a range of about 30 to 161 days. Post-vaccine blood samples were collected a median of approximately 68 days after the second vaccine dose, ranging from roughly 13 to 250 days. A few convalescent patients were sampled both early after vaccination (day 14) and late after vaccination (days 161 to 241). For stimulating the cultures, overlapping spike peptide pools were used, derived from SARS-CoV-2 as well as from the common cold coronaviruses HCoV-NL63, HCoV-OC43 and HCoV-229E. Control cultures received a CEFX viral epitope pool as the positive control, an HIV-1 Nef peptide pool as the negative control, or no peptide. The spike-specific CD4+ TCR repertoire was compared before and after mRNA vaccination in 10 COVID-19 convalescent patients and 4 infection-naive healthy vaccine recipients.

Spanning cysteine to phenylalanine, the CDR3 consists of 15 amino acids. Only the CDR3 DNA is retained, 45 bases long and in frame from the first base. V is trimmed back by 2 bases and J by 1 base, and the junction contains 4 bases that no gene match accounts for. CDR1 SGHVS and CDR2 FQNEAQ are derived from the germline V gene. The time point label of this sample denotes: late sampling 161 to 241 days after vaccination in a few convalescent patients. The treatment or condition tag for this specimen amounts to: approximately 9-day PBMC culture with coronavirus spike peptide pools or control peptides (ViraFEST assay). The study used the ViraFEST assay, which expanded antigen-specific T cells with peptide pools and then identified expanded clonotypes by TCR sequencing. The convalescent patients' positive SARS-CoV-2 PCR tests were from March to December 2020, which was before the Alpha, Beta and Delta variants emerged in the United States. Each well held 2 million to 2.5 million PBMCs cultured with roughly 10 ug/ml peptide pools in IMDM containing around 5% human AB serum and about 10 IU/ml IL-2. Half of the culture medium was replaced with fresh IL-2-containing medium on days 3 and 7. After 10 days of culture, CD4+ T cells were isolated by negative selection using the EasySep CD4+ T cell isolation kit. PBMCs were separated from whole blood using Ficoll-Paque Plus gradient centrifugation and then either used fresh or cryopreserved at -140C. Triplicate wells were generally used for each culture condition.

Concerning this clonotype itself: The target of this receptor is not known. The sample holds no much larger clone one base away, and base qualities are not on file.

The library came from PCR. DNA from cultured CD4+ T cells underwent TCR sequencing with the Oncomine TCR Beta short-read assay at the Johns Hopkins FTIC core. The QIAamp micro DNA kit was used to extract genomic DNA from the cultured CD4+ T cells. Oncomine TCR Beta libraries from cultured CD4+ T cells were pooled with unique dual indexes and sequenced on an Illumina iSeq 100. As for the original processing: Non-productive sequences were removed, and CDR3s not starting with C, not ending with F or W, or shorter than 7 amino acids were discarded. The MANAFEST web application identified antigen-specific clonotypes by comparing peptide-stimulated wells against reference wells and other culture wells. To be called positive, a clone needed an FDR below 0.05, an odds ratio above 5, and a productive frequency above 0.1% in at least two of three replicate wells. A clonotype counted as cross-reactive if it showed significant expansion both in the SARS-CoV-2 spike wells and in at least one common cold coronavirus spike condition. Similarity between CDR3 sequences was evaluated in R version 3.6.1 using Levenshtein distances (stringdist) and unrooted phylogenetic trees (ape). The public sequencing data were trimmed at Q25 with fastp and processed into clonotypes with MiXCR by TCRdb, which kept only in-frame beta chains. Every distinct CDR3 protein forms one entry, paired with its most common genes and DNA. TCRdb's processing, not the authors' own work, is the source of the V and J calls. Within this sample are under 30,000 distinct CDR3 sequences, with roughly 34% of them counted one time only. The ten largest account for approximately 3.6% of the sample.

The paper's findings and limits, for the study overall: The median number of SARS-CoV-2-reactive clonotypes rose from 20 to 25 after infection to around 40 after vaccination, but the change was not significant. In convalescent patients, nearly all vaccine-specific clones (304 of 307) were found to be mono-reactive for SARS-CoV-2 spike rather than cross-reactive with common cold coronaviruses. Relatively few convalescent patients were included in the study, and early timepoints after natural infection were not analyzed. Among convalescent patients, a median about 86% of the SARS-CoV-2-reactive clones seen after vaccination appeared only after vaccination, which suggests priming specific to the vaccine.

The sample was CD4+ T cells from blood, cultured in vitro, taken about 7 months after SARS-CoV-2 vaccination. The chain employs TRBV7-8 and TRBJ2-5, with 7 bases matching TRBD2. This TCR derives from a human donor who had recovered from COVID-19. The base sequence is TGTGCCAGCAGCTTAAGAGCGGGATCCCAAGAGACCCAGTACTTC. This translates into CASSLRAGSQETQYF.